Listed below are T cell receptor beta chains from one sample, sequenced in a study of blood T cell repertoires in COVID-19. Repertoires were generated with immunoSEQ multiplex PCR, while TCRdb's copy carries only in-frame clones and drops some. The data show more than 200,000 clones, with less than 85% seen just once and 4.5% to 6% held by the top ten. Sequenced material: peripheral blood. These receptors were collected from a woman of 80 years or more with active or convalescent COVID-19. The CDR3 runs from the conserved cysteine through the conserved F or W. The D gene is left open where the match is weak. A row's size may be missing; if present it is once, few, many or a size class.

>TRBD1|-|TRBV29-1|13|TRBJ1-2
TGCAGCGCGGGGGGACAGGGGGACTATGGCTACACCTTC
CSAGGQGDYGYTF
>TRBD2|-|TRBV15|15|TRBJ2-7
TGTGCCACCAGCAGGGGAGGGGCCAGCTCCTACGAGCAGTACTTC
CATSRGGASSYEQYF
>TRBD2|-|TRBV5-1|16|TRBJ2-1
TGCGCCAGCAGCTCCGGGACTAGCGGGGGATACAATGAGCAGTTCTTC
CASSSGTSGGYNEQFF
>TRBD1|-|TRBV2|13|TRBJ2-5
TGTGCCAGCAGTAAGGGACAGCAAGAGACCCAGTACTTC
CASSKGQQETQYF
>-|few|TRBV5-1|15|TRBJ1-3
TGCGCCAGCAGCCCGGGGGGAGGACCACGAAACACCATATATTTT
CASSPGGGPRNTIYF
>TRBD2|-|TRBV7-9|15|TRBJ2-4
TGTGCCAGCAGCTTTGATGGGACCGGGGGGAACATTCAGTACTTC
CASSFDGTGGNIQYF
>TRBD1|-|TRBV14|16|TRBJ2-7
TGTGCCAGCAGCCTGATGCCGGGACAGGGATTAGGGGAGCAGTACTTC
CASSLMPGQGLGEQYF
>-|-|TRBV10-3|13|TRBJ2-2
TGTGCCATCAGTGAGTTAATGTCCGGGGAGCTGTTTTTT
CAISELMSGELFF
>TRBD2|-|TRBV5-1|14|TRBJ2-3
TGCGCCAGCAGCCCGGGAGGGTTCCCAGATACGCAGTATTTT
CASSPGGFPDTQYF
>-|-|TRBV29-1|13|TRBJ1-5
TGCAGCGGGAAAGGTCCGGGAAATCAGCCCCAGCATTTT
CSGKGPGNQPQHF
>-|-|TRBV5-6|13|TRBJ2-7
TGTGCCACCAGGGGACAAACTGGATACGAGCAGTACTTC
CATRGQTGYEQYF
>-|once|TRBV3-1/TRBV3-2|12|TRBJ1-4
TGTGCCAGCAGCCCCCGCGGGGAAAAACTGTTTTTT
CASSPRGEKLFF
>-|-|TRBV28|14|TRBJ1-5
TGTGCCAGCAGTCGGACAGAGGGAAATCAGCCCCAGCATTTT
CASSRTEGNQPQHF
>-|-|TRBV5-1|13|TRBJ2-3
TGCGCCAGCAGCTTGGGAGAGGCCGATACGCAGTATTTT
CASSLGEADTQYF
>TRBD2|-|TRBV5-8|16|TRBJ2-5
TGTGCCAGCAGCTCGGGGACTAGCGGGGCCCAAGAGACCCAGTACTTC
CASSSGTSGAQETQYF
>-|once|TRBV5-4|13|TRBJ1-1
TGTGCCAGCAGCGCCACCTTGGCCACTGAAGCTTTCTTT
CASSATLATEAFF
>-|-|TRBV7-9|17|TRBJ1-6
TGTGCCAGCAGCTTAGCGACGGGGAAACCCTATAATTCACCCCTCCACTTT
CASSLATGKPYNSPLHF
>-|-|TRBV28|15|TRBJ1-6
TGTGCCAGCAGTTTTGCAGAAACCTATAATTCACCCCTCCACTTT
CASSFAETYNSPLHF
>-|-|TRBV14|15|TRBJ1-3
TGTGCCAGCAGCCAGCAGGCTAACTCTGGAAACACCATATATTTT
CASSQQANSGNTIYF
>TRBD1|-|TRBV20-1|15|TRBJ1-1
TGCAGTGCTAGTGCTGCCGGACAGGGGAACACTGAAGCTTTCTTT
CSASAAGQGNTEAFF
>-|-|TRBV6-5|14|TRBJ1-3
TGTGCCAGCAGGAACCGGGACAAGGGAAACACCATATATTTT
CASRNRDKGNTIYF
>TRBD1|-|TRBV5-1|20|TRBJ2-6
TGCGCCAGCAGCCCCCACGGTGGGGACAGGGTTCCGTCTGGGGCCAACGTCCTGACTTTC
CASSPHGGDRVPSGANVLTF
>TRBD1|-|TRBV5-4|16|TRBJ1-2
TGTGCCAGCAGCGTGATACAGGGGGTAGACGGCTATGGCTACACCTTC
CASSVIQGVDGYGYTF
>-|-|TRBV9|13|TRBJ1-2
TGTGCCAGCAGCGTAGATAGTCGTCAAGGCTACACCTTC
CASSVDSRQGYTF
>-|-|TRBV10-3|13|TRBJ2-5
TGTGCCATCAGTGGGGCCGGGATGGAGACCCAGTACTTC
CAISGAGMETQYF
>TRBD1|-|TRBV28|14|TRBJ1-3
TGTGCCAGCGGGGGACAGTTCTCTGGAAACACCATATATTTT
CASGGQFSGNTIYF
>-|-|TRBV4-1|13|TRBJ1-2
TGCGCCAGCAGCCAACAGGGAAACTATGGCTACACCTTC
CASSQQGNYGYTF
>-|-|TRBV5-4|12|TRBJ2-7
TGTGCCAGCAGCCTAGACGGCTACGAGCAGTACTTC
CASSLDGYEQYF
>TRBD1|-|TRBV11-3|16|TRBJ2-1
TGTGCCAGCAGCCCCGGGACAGGGGCCACCCAGGATGAGCAGTTCTTC
CASSPGTGATQDEQFF
>TRBD1|-|TRBV6-5|14|TRBJ1-1
TGTGCCAGCAGGAGGGACAGGGCGAACACTGAAGCTTTCTTT
CASRRDRANTEAFF
>TRBD2|once|TRBV28|15|TRBJ2-7
TGTGCCAGCAGACTGACTAGCGGATCCCCCTACGAGCAGTACTTC
CASRLTSGSPYEQYF
>-|-|TRBV9|16|TRBJ2-1
TGTGCCAGCAGCGTAGTCCCGGCATCTACACAGCCCGAGCAGTTCTTC
CASSVVPASTQPEQFF
>-|once|TRBV19|17|TRBJ1-6
TGTGCCAGTAGTATAGTGGCTTCAAGCTCCTATAATTCACCCCTCCACTTT
CASSIVASSSYNSPLHF
>TRBD1|once|TRBV24-1|16|TRBJ1-5
TGTGCCACCAGTGACCCCTCGACAGGGAGCAATCAGCCCCAGCATTTT
CATSDPSTGSNQPQHF
>-|-|TRBV21-1|17|TRBJ1-4
TGTGCCAGCACCACAAAGGGTGACAGGGCCCATAATGAAAAACTGTTTTTT
CASTTKGDRAHNEKLFF
>TRBD1|-|TRBV4-1|16|TRBJ1-4
TGCGCCAGCAGCAGACTCCGGGACAGGAGTAATGAAAAACTGTTTTTT
CASSRLRDRSNEKLFF
>TRBD2|-|TRBV27|16|TRBJ2-4
TGTGCCAGCAGTTCGAATAGCGGGGGCTTTGGAAACATTCAGTACTTC
CASSSNSGGFGNIQYF
>TRBD1|once|TRBV24-1|12|TRBJ2-4
TGTGCCACCAGTAACAGGGGAAACATTCAGTACTTC
CATSNRGNIQYF
>TRBD2|-|TRBV5-6|16|TRBJ2-3
TGTGCCAGCAGCTTGGCTGGGCTAGCGGCCACAGATACGCAGTATTTT
CASSLAGLAATDTQYF
>TRBD2|-|TRBV5-1|15|TRBJ2-1
TGCGCCAGCAGCAACCCTAGCGGGAGCTTGAATGAGCAGTTCTTC
CASSNPSGSLNEQFF